The 30 T cell receptor beta chains below were found in one sample sequenced in a study of T-cell memory formation after mild COVID-19. TCRdb re-called the 5' RACE reads with MiXCR, one entry per CDR3 protein. The table lists fewer than 350,000 distinct CDR3 sequences, roughly 18% of them singletons, with about 21% in the top ten. Input material: PBMCs or a T cell subset sorted from them (not recorded which). Receptors originate from a man between 18 and 35 years old who had mild COVID-19 (a few samples of this study predate the infection). Cell type and time point are not known.

This rearrangement joins TRBV29-1 to TRBJ1-2; tentatively, D is TRBD1 (5 bases). The CDR3 runs to 11 residues. Germline loops: CDR1 SQVTM, CDR2 ANQGSEA. Trimming took off 7 bases at V and 5 bases at J, with 11 bases between the two ends. CDR3 in DNA: TGCAGCGCGGGACCGTCGTATGGCTACACCTTC. Translating it yields CSAGPSYGYTF.

A single count supports this clonotype. This rearrangement joins TRBV7-2 to TRBJ2-3, with D tentatively TRBD1 or TRBD2 (5 bases each). The CDR3 has 16 residues. V dropped 7 bases and J dropped 0 bases, with 17 bases sitting between them. CDR1 is SGHTA, CDR2 FQGNSA, per germline. CDR3 nucleotides: TGTGCCAGCAAAGTATGGGGCGGGCCCAGCACAGATACGCAGTATTTT. It encodes CASKVWGGPSTDTQYF.

J is TRBJ2-7 and V is TRBV7-9, with D unclear. V was pared by 5 bases and J by 9 bases, with 11 bases between. Per the germline V gene, CDR1 is SEHNR and CDR2 is FQNEAQ (reference sequence). There are 11 residues in the CDR3. The CDR3 reads CASSLSSRQYF. CDR3 in DNA: TGTGCCAGCAGCCTTTCCTCAAGGCAGTACTTC.

This clonotype was seen more than once but under ten times. For the CDR3, the DNA is TGTGCCAGCAGGAGGGGCCCCTACGAGCAGTACTTC. Its translation: CASRRGPYEQYF. The chain carries TRBV2 and TRBJ2-7; D is possibly TRBD1 or TRBD2 (5 bases each). This CDR3 region has 12 residues. Trimming left V 6 bases short and J 2 bases short, with 8 bases between. Germline assignment: CDR1 SNHLY and CDR2 FYNNEI. The whole variable domain, remainder taken from reference TRBV2 and TRBJ2-7, is EPEVTQTPSHQVTQMGQEVILRCVPISNHLYFYWYRQILGQKVEFLVSFYNNEISEKSEIFDDQFSVERPDGSNFTLKIRSTKLEDSAMYFCASRRGPYEQYFGPGTRLTVT.

The chain combines TRBV11-1 with TRBJ1-1; no clear D gene. CDR1 and CDR2 from the germline V gene are SGHAT and FQDESV (reference sequence). Deletions cut 5 bases from V and 1 base from J, with 11 bases between. This CDR3 has 14 residues. CDR3 bases: TGTGCCAGCAGCCTGCCGAAAAGGAACACTGAAGCTTTCTTT. It encodes CASSLPKRNTEAFF.

This chain joins TRBV5-4 and TRBJ2-7, with 8 positions matching TRBD1. Germline lookup yields CDR1 SGHNT and CDR2 YYREEE (reference sequence). Unmatched junction bases numbered 7, after V lost 0 bases and J lost 5 bases. CDR3 length: 15 amino acids. CDR3 in DNA: TGTGCCAGCAGCTTGGAGGACAGGGCTCGGCACGAGCAGTACTTC. Translated: CASSLEDRARHEQYF. The whole variable domain, remainder taken from reference TRBV5-4 and TRBJ2-7, is ETGVTQSPTHLIKTRGQQVTLRCSSQSGHNTVSWYQQALGQGPQFIFQYYREEENGRGNFPPRFSGLQFPNYSSELNVNALELDDSALYLCASSLEDRARHEQYFGPGTRLTVT.

A few counts support this clonotype. The V gene is TRBV6-5, the J gene TRBJ2-6, with D hard to call. Germline loops: CDR1 MNHEY, CDR2 SVGAGI. The CDR3 covers 15 residues. V was cut by 2 bases and J by 0 bases, with 5 bases left in between. The CDR3 protein is CASSYLSSGANVLTF. DNA for the CDR3: TGTGCCAGCAGTTACCTTAGCTCTGGGGCCAACGTCCTGACTTTC.

Ten or more counts support this clonotype. This chain uses TRBV24-1 with TRBJ2-2; the match to TRBD1 covers 10 bases. Trimming at V came to 9 bases and at J to 3 bases, leaving 0 bases not matched to a gene. Per germline, CDR1 KGHDR and CDR2 SFDVKD. This CDR3 spans 13 amino acids. CDR3 residues: CATGTGDTGELFF. DNA of the CDR3: TGTGCCACCGGGACAGGGGACACCGGGGAGCTGTTTTTT.

The CDR3 is CASSTPGRPPETQYF. The CDR3 DNA is TGTGCCAGCAGCACCCCGGGACGGCCCCCAGAGACCCAGTACTTC. This chain uses TRBV5-6 with TRBJ2-5; D tentatively fits TRBD1 or TRBD2 (5 bases each). Germline loops: CDR1 SGHDT, CDR2 YYEEEE. The CDR3 is 15 residues long. V gave up 4 bases and J gave up 4 bases, with 17 bases separating them.

V is TRBV5-6 and J is TRBJ1-1, with no clear D. This CDR3 region has 15 residues. CDR1 and CDR2 (germline): SGHDT, YYEEEE. The V gene lost 3 bases and the J gene lost 2 bases, with 14 bases spanning the gap. CDR3 sequence reads: CASSSLTLYNTEAFF. The CDR3 bases are TGTGCCAGCAGCTCCCTCACATTGTACAACACTGAAGCTTTCTTT.

There are a few counts of this clonotype. The CDR3 nucleotides are TGCAGCGTTGAAGATCGATGGGAGAGCTCCTACAATGAGCAGTTCTTC. Encoded protein: CSVEDRWESSYNEQFF. The chain uses TRBV29-1 and TRBJ2-1, with D tentatively TRBD2 (5 bases). The CDR3 has 16 amino acids. The V gene's germline CDR1 is SQVTM and CDR2 ANQGSEA. V dropped 0 bases and J dropped 0 bases, with 12 bases sitting between them.

A few counts support this clonotype. The chain joins TRBV20-1 to TRBJ2-3, with TRBD1 matching over 7 bases. J was trimmed by 5 bases and V by 5 bases; bases with no gene match: 4. The CDR3 is 12 residues long. The V gene's germline CDR1 is DFQATT and CDR2 SNEGSKA (reference sequence). CDR3 protein: CSAEGAVDTQYF. In DNA, the CDR3 is TGCAGTGCTGAGGGGGCGGTAGATACGCAGTATTTT.

V gene TRBV6-5 combines with J gene TRBJ1-2; D call uncertain. The V and J ends lost 0 bases and 8 bases respectively, with 13 bases between them. The CDR3 totals 14 residues. Germline V CDR1 and CDR2: MNHEY, SVGAGI. This CDR3 is CASSYSPIASGYTF. The CDR3 nucleotides read TGTGCCAGCAGTTACTCGCCAATTGCAAGCGGCTACACCTTC.

This clonotype was observed many times. J is TRBJ1-1 and V is TRBV7-9; D possibly corresponds to TRBD1 (5 bases). The V gene lost 7 bases and the J gene lost 4 bases, with 22 bases spanning the gap. This CDR3 comprises 16 residues. CDR1 is SEHNR and CDR2 is FQNEAQ in the germline V gene (reference sequence). This CDR3 reads CASIPPHHRGGTEAFF. CDR3 in DNA: TGTGCCAGCATCCCCCCTCACCACCGGGGGGGCACTGAAGCTTTCTTT.

The genes are TRBV12-5 and TRBJ2-1; D is ambiguous. The V gene's germline CDR1 is LGHNT and CDR2 FRNRAP. V was clipped by 0 bases and J by 8 bases, with 2 bases between them. This CDR3 is 11 amino acids long. CDR3 DNA: TGTGCTAGTGGTTTGGTAGATGAGCAGTTCTTC. Encoded protein: CASGLVDEQFF.

This clonotype was observed a handful of times. The chain recombines TRBV20-1 with TRBJ1-1, with TRBD1 matching 7 bases. Unmatched junction bases numbered 18, after V lost 5 bases and J lost 0 bases. Germline V gives CDR1 DFQATT, CDR2 SNEGSKA (reference sequence). The CDR3 sequence is 18 residues long. This chain's CDR3 is CSAADATGPIWMNTEAFF. DNA of the CDR3: TGCAGTGCTGCCGACGCGACAGGGCCAATTTGGATGAACACTGAAGCTTTCTTT.

This clonotype came up a few times. The chain links TRBV6-5 to TRBJ2-3; TRBD2 agrees at 9 bases. CDR1 and CDR2 (germline): MNHEY, SVGAGI. The ends lost 4 bases at V and 3 bases at J; junction bases unmatched: 8. The CDR3 runs 16 residues. The CDR3 nucleotides are TGTGCCAGCAGTTTCGGTGGAGCGGGGGGTACAGATACGCAGTATTTT. Amino acid sequence: CASSFGGAGGTDTQYF.

This chain connects TRBV15 to TRBJ2-1, with 9 bases lining up with TRBD1. The V segment lost 0 bases and the J segment 8 bases; nucleotides outside the gene matches: 8. There are 16 residues in the CDR3. Per the germline V gene, CDR1 is LNHNV and CDR2 is YYDKDF (reference sequence). DNA of the CDR3: TGTGCCACCAGCAGAGATCGCGACAGGGGGGACGATGAGCAGTTCTTC. Translated, it gives CATSRDRDRGDDEQFF.

The genes are TRBV12-3 or TRBV12-4 and TRBJ1-3; D is perhaps TRBD1 (5 bases). The CDR3 is made up of 15 amino acids. Between the trimmed V and J ends, which lost 4 bases and 0 bases, there was a span of 10 bases. The DNA for the CDR3 is TGTGCCAGCAGTTGGCAGAGGGGCTCTGGAAACACCATATATTTT. It specifies CASSWQRGSGNTIYF.

This clonotype came up many times. The chain has TRBV30 and TRBJ2-3; no reliable D call. The CDR3 consists of 14 residues. Germline CDR1 reads GTSNPN; CDR2 reads SVGIG (reference sequence). V was clipped by 0 bases and J by 2 bases, with 9 bases between them. As DNA, the CDR3 is TGTGCCTGGAGTGTTATGAGAACCACAGATACGCAGTATTTT. Translation gives CAWSVMRTTDTQYF.

V gene TRBV11-2 combines with J gene TRBJ2-1; 8 positions match TRBD1. The germline V gene encodes CDR1 SGHAT and CDR2 FQNNGV. CDR3 length equals 17 residues. The trim removed 2 bases at V and 10 bases at J, leaving 16 bases unmatched. CDR3 coding DNA: TGTGCCAGCAGCTTATCCGGACAGGGCAACCCACCGGGGGAGCAGTTCTTC. It specifies CASSLSGQGNPPGEQFF.

In its sample, this clonotype was seen a few times. The V gene is TRBV12-3 or TRBV12-4, the J gene TRBJ2-1; no reliable D call. V lost 5 bases to trimming and J lost 2 bases, with 7 bases between them. The CDR3 extends over 13 amino acids. CDR3 nucleotide sequence: TGTGCCAGCAGTGACGGAGCCTACAATGAGCAGTTCTTC. This encodes CASSDGAYNEQFF.

This clonotype was detected a few times. The chain carries TRBV3-1 and TRBJ1-6; no clear D gene. Between the trimmed V and J ends, which lost 4 bases and 7 bases, there was a span of 11 bases. CDR1 and CDR2 (germline): LGHDT, YNNKEL (reference sequence). The CDR3 spans 14 residues. The CDR3 DNA reads TGTGCCAGCAGCCCATTGGGGAGGAATTCACCCCTCCACTTT. Translating it yields CASSPLGRNSPLHF.

The V gene is TRBV7-7, the J gene TRBJ2-5; TRBD1 or TRBD2 may be the D gene (5 bases each). Trimming removed 1 base from V and 4 bases from J, with 16 bases in between. There are 16 residues in the CDR3. Looked up from germline, CDR1 is SSHAT and CDR2 is FNYEAQ (reference sequence). The CDR3 reads CASSLGSSRGPETQYF. CDR3 nucleotides: TGTGCCAGCAGCTTAGGTTCTAGCCGGGGACCAGAGACCCAGTACTTC.

The chain uses TRBV7-9 and TRBJ2-2, with a possible D match to TRBD2 (5 bases). CDR1 and CDR2 from the germline V gene are SEHNR and FQNEAQ (reference sequence). V was shortened by 5 bases and J by 7 bases, with 14 bases between the two germline ends. The CDR3 consists of 14 residues. CDR3 sequence: CASSLDGNFGELFF. In DNA form, the CDR3 reads TGTGCCAGCAGCCTCGACGGGAACTTCGGGGAGCTGTTTTTT.

Ten or more counts support this clonotype. The gene calls are TRBV7-2 and TRBJ1-1; D perhaps matches TRBD1 (6 bases). This CDR3 has 16 amino acids. The germline V gene encodes CDR1 SGHTA and CDR2 FQGNSA. Trimming shortened V by 5 bases and J by 5 bases, and 21 bases separated the two germline ends. DNA of the CDR3: TGTGCCAGCAGCCCAGGGGCCGGACGGGGAGAAACTGAAGCTTTCTTT. This codes for CASSPGAGRGETEAFF. The complete variable domain, with remaining parts taken from reference TRBV7-2 and TRBJ1-1, reads GAGVSQSPSNKVTEKGKDVELRCDPISGHTALYWYRQSLGQGLEFLIYFQGNSAPDKSGLPSDRFSAERTGGSVSTLTIQRTQQEDSAVYLCASSPGAGRGETEAFFGQGTRLTVV.

This clonotype has more than one count but fewer than ten. The J gene is TRBJ1-3, the V gene TRBV7-9; no firm D call. V lost 3 bases and J 4 bases, leaving 1 base between the germline ends. Germline V gene data show CDR1 as SEHNR and CDR2 as FQNEAQ (reference sequence). This CDR3 is built from 11 residues. CDR3 sequence reads: CASSFGNTIYF. The CDR3 bases are TGTGCCAGCAGCTTCGGAAACACCATATATTTT. The full variable domain, its missing parts supplied by reference TRBV7-9 and TRBJ1-3, is DTGVSQNPRHKITKRGQNVTFRCDPISEHNRLYWYRQTLGQGPEFLTYFQNEAQLEKSRLLSDRFSAERPKGSFSTLEIQRTEQGDSAMYLCASSFGNTIYFGEGSWLTVV.

This clonotype has at least ten counts. This chain uses TRBV5-1 with TRBJ2-1; D may correspond to TRBD1 or TRBD2 (6 bases each). Germline assignment: CDR1 SGHRS and CDR2 YFSETQ. CDR3 length: 15 residues. The germline V and J ends were trimmed by 5 bases and 4 bases, with 16 bases remaining between them. CDR3: CASSSGGLAYNEQFF. The CDR3 coding sequence is TGCGCCAGCAGTTCCGGGGGCTTAGCGTACAATGAGCAGTTCTTC.

The gene calls are TRBV5-1 and TRBJ2-6, with D perhaps matching TRBD2 (5 bases). The CDR3 is made up of 19 amino acids. V was trimmed by 0 bases and J by 0 bases, leaving 16 bases between them. Germline loops: CDR1 SGHRS, CDR2 YFSETQ. Here the CDR3 DNA reads TGCGCCAGCAGCTTGGATGGCCGAATTGGACTCTCTGGGGCCAACGTCCTGACTTTC. This gives the protein CASSLDGRIGLSGANVLTF.

This clonotype was seen many times. Here the CDR3 reads CASSFLRGGDTQYF. CDR3 nucleotides: TGTGCCAGCAGTTTCCTCAGGGGAGGAGATACGCAGTATTTT. This sequence joins TRBV12-3 or TRBV12-4 and TRBJ2-3, with D perhaps TRBD1 or TRBD2 (6 bases each). Trimming removed 3 bases from V and 5 bases from J, with 12 bases in between. The length of the CDR3 is 14 residues.